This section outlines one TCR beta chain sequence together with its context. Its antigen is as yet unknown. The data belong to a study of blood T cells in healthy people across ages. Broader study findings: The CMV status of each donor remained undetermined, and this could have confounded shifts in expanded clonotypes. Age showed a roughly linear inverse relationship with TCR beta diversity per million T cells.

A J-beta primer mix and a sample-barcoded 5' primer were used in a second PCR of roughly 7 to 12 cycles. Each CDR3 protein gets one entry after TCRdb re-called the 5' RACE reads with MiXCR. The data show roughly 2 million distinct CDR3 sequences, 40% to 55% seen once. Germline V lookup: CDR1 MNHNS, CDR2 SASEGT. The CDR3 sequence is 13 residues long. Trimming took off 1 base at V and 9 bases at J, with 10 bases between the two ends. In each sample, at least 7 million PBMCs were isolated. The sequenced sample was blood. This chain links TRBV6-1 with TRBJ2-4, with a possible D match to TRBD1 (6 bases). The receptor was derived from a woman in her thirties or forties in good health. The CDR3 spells CASSEGRRGIQYF. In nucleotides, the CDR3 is TGTGCCAGCAGTGAAGGTCGCAGGGGCATTCAGTACTTC.